This is a list of T cell receptor beta chains from one sample in a study of cytomegalovirus exposure and HLA in healthy donors. Method: immunoSEQ multiplex PCR; TCRdb's copy keeps in-frame clones and lacks some. This sample's table reports some 160,000 clones. Sample: PBMCs. Receptors were obtained from a young man in good health and CMV-seronegative. Both conserved end residues are part of each CDR3.

v_call cdr3_aa
TRBV19 CASSGDRAGNTIYF
TRBV5-1 CASSLERQSYEQYF
TRBV18 CASSPDRYGYTF
TRBV9 CASSVSPGGQNYNSPLHF
TRBV28 CASSPFFGDLLEQYF
TRBV15 CATSSPGGTPYNEQFF
TRBV6-5 CASRLSRQGTYGYTF
TRBV9 CASSVDPSGSGGNEQFF
TRBV28 CASSRRVETQYF
TRBV30 CAWSAQGGRVGNTIYF
TRBV11-1 CASSLGLAPTHEQYF
TRBV6-5 CASRIDSYNEQFF
TRBV5-6 CASSSGLTYEQYF
TRBV28 CATLRGLSSYNEQFF
TRBV7-2 CASSFGAGAYNEQFF
TRBV5-1 CASSLTGHGSTEAFF
TRBV19 CASSIGGEGTEAFF
TRBV7-9 CASSRRDRGYTEAFF
TRBV19 CASSIGSGETEAFF
TRBV4-1 CASSQVQGVGDTQYF
TRBV13 CASSLIGATNEKLFF
TRBV15 CATSSGPTSGFSYEQYF